This T cell receptor (beta chain) originates from a study of PD-1 blockade in classical Hodgkin lymphoma. Study observations and caveats: Researchers reported that CD4+ TCR diversity, though not CD8+, rose significantly by C4D1. Similar baseline diversity was found in complete responders and newly diagnosed patients. When set against healthy donors, newly diagnosed patients were reported to show lower baseline TCR diversity.

Only one count was recorded for this clone. Its target is not known. There was relapse after autologous stem cell transplantation in every patient, and there was variation in brentuximab vedotin exposure. Researchers pulled CD8+ T cells out of thawed PBMCs using magnetic negative selection. Sequencing was performed with immunoSEQ multiplex PCR; in TCRdb, only in-frame clones are kept and a portion is missing. In the table there are 1,500 to 2,000 clones, around two thirds of which are singletons. The clonotype was recovered from a human donor with classical Hodgkin lymphoma. This material consisted of CD8+ T cells from blood, taken at baseline.

As DNA, the CDR3 is TGCGCCAGCAGCTCCCCGGGCACAGATACGCAGTATTTT. Translated, it gives CASSSPGTDTQYF. The chain joins TRBV4-1 to TRBJ2-3; no firm D call. Trimming removed 5 bases from V and 1 base from J, with 7 bases in between. CDR1 is MGHRA and CDR2 is YSYEKL in the germline V gene. This CDR3 is 13 amino acids long.